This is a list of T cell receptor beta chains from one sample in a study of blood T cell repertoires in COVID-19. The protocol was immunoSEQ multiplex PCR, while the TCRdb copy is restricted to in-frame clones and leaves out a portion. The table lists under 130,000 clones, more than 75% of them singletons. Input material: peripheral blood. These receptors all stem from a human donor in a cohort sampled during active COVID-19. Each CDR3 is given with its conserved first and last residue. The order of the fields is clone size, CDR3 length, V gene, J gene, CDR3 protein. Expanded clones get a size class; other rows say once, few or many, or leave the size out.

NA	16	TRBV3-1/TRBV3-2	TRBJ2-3	CASSQDKGGGTDTQYF
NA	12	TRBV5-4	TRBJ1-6	CASKGVSSPLHF
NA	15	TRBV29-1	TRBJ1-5	CSVVTGGIGNQPQHF
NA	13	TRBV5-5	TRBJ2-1	CASSLAGRDEQFF
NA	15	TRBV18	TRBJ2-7	CASSAALGQMTEQYF
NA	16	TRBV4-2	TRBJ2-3	CASSQDIAGPTDTQYF
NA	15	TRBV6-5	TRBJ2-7	CASSYSNLGAYEQYF
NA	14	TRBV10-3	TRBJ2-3	CAIKPSGETDTQYF
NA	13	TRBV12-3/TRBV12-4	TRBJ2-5	CASSSQGLETQYF
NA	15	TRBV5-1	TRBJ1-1	CASSVDRGLNTEAFF
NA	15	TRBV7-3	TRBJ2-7	CASLMADRSSYEQYF
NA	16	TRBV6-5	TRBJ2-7	CASSFGEAGGPYEQYF
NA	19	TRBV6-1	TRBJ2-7	CASSESARVEGDRSYEQYF
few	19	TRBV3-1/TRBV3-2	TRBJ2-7	CASSQDKWQREGTTGEQYF
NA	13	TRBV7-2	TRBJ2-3	CASSFAGSDTQYF
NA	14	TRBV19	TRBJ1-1	CASKYGGGNTEAFF